Below are 30 T cell receptor beta chains sequenced from a single sample in a study of human T cells and chemical hapten exposure. TCRdb fed the RACE reads into MiXCR, producing one record per CDR3 protein. The table records some 250,000 distinct CDR3 sequences, roughly 7.7% of them present only once. Sample time point: pre-sensitization, week 0. Treatment given: therapeutic diphenylcyclopropenone sensitization with weekly scalp DPC. The input for sequencing was whole blood, taken in connection with sensitization to the hapten diphenylcyclopropenone (DPC). Source of these receptors: a man aged 18-30 years with alopecia areata. Some clones in this sample may be carry-over from other donors' samples.

This clonotype was found a few times. This chain connects TRBV29-1 to TRBJ2-1; 8 nucleotides agree with TRBD2. The CDR3 is 13 amino acids. Unmatched junction bases numbered 10, after V lost 8 bases and J lost 7 bases. CDR1 and CDR2 from the germline V gene are SQVTM and ANQGSEA. The CDR3 region has the DNA TGCAGCATCACTAGCGGCGGAGGGAATGAGCAGTTCTTC. Translating gives CSITSGGGNEQFF.

This clonotype was counted only a few times. V is TRBV4-3 and J is TRBJ1-6; TRBD1 might be the D (6 bases). The CDR3 runs to 15 residues. V dropped 4 bases and J dropped 7 bases, with 14 bases sitting between them. Germline V CDR1 and CDR2: LGHNA, YSLEER. Here the CDR3 reads CASSPTAGENSPLHF. DNA for the CDR3: TGCGCCAGCAGCCCCACGGCAGGGGAAAATTCACCCCTCCACTTT.

This chain joins TRBV3-1 and TRBJ1-3; the match to TRBD1 covers 12 bases. Germline V gives CDR1 LGHDT, CDR2 YNNKEL (reference sequence). The CDR3 is made up of 15 amino acids. Germline trimming cut 4 bases from V and 2 bases from J; bases unmatched to any gene: 0. In nucleotides, the CDR3 is TGTGCCAGCAGCCGGGACAGGGGGCCTGGAAACACCATATATTTT. This translates into CASSRDRGPGNTIYF. Combining the CDR3 with reference TRBV3-1 and TRBJ1-3 gives the whole variable domain DTAVSQTPKYLVTQMGNDKSIKCEQNLGHDTMYWYKQDSKKFLKIMFSYNNKELIINETVPNRFSPKSPDKAHLNLHINSLELGDSAVYFCASSRDRGPGNTIYFGEGSWLTVV.

This clonotype was picked up many times. The gene calls are TRBV7-2 and TRBJ2-2; D remains ambiguous. CDR1 and CDR2 (germline): SGHTA, FQGNSA. This CDR3 has 16 residues. Trimming took 5 bases from V and 4 from J, leaving 17 bases between them. The DNA for the CDR3 is TGTGCCAGCAGCGATCAACAGAGGCGGACCACCGGGGAGCTGTTTTTT. It is translated as CASSDQQRRTTGELFF.

This clonotype has at least ten counts. The chain joins TRBV5-1 to TRBJ2-5; TRBD2 matches at 15 bases. The V gene end was trimmed by 4 bases and the J gene end by 3 bases; junction bases not matched to a gene: 10. Germline V gives CDR1 SGHRS, CDR2 YFSETQ. This CDR3 is built from 18 residues. DNA of the CDR3: TGCGCCAGCAGCACGCGGACTAGCGGGGGGGCCAGGGAAGAGACCCAGTACTTC. This translates into CASSTRTSGGAREETQYF.

The chain carries TRBV29-1 and TRBJ2-3; 10 bases map to TRBD2. CDR1 SQVTM and CDR2 ANQGSEA come from the germline V gene. The CDR3 sequence is 13 residues long. V lost 5 bases, J lost 5 bases, and 4 bases stayed unmatched. For the CDR3, the DNA is TGCAGCGTTAGCGGGGGGGCCAGAGATACGCAGTATTTT. Its translation: CSVSGGARDTQYF.

This clonotype turned up a few times. The chain links TRBV5-5 to TRBJ2-7; TRBD1 aligns across 8 bases. V lost 3 bases to trimming and J lost 0 bases; unmatched junction nucleotides: 2. Germline V gene data show CDR1 as SGHKS and CDR2 as YYEKEE (reference sequence). This CDR3 comprises 14 residues. The chain's CDR3 is CASSYRGDSYEQYV. The CDR3 DNA reads TGTGCCAGCAGCTACAGGGGGGACTCCTACGAGCAGTACGTC.

This clonotype was detected a few times. V is TRBV7-3 and J is TRBJ2-3, with 10 bases aligning to TRBD2. The CDR3 runs 17 residues. CDR1 is SGHTA and CDR2 is FQGTGA in the germline V gene. V shed 1 base and J 5 bases; nucleotides not matched to a gene: 9. The CDR3 DNA is TGTGCCAGCAGCTTAAGGGCTAGCGGGGGTTTGAGAGATACGCAGTATTTT. The encoded protein is CASSLRASGGLRDTQYF.

V and J are TRBV5-5 and TRBJ2-1; D gene uncertain. Germline CDR1 SGHKS, CDR2 YYEKEE (reference sequence). Trimming pared 0 bases from V and 5 bases from J, leaving 9 bases between. The CDR3 extends over 14 amino acids. CDR3 DNA sequence: TGTGCCAGCAGCTTGGGTTGGGGAAACAATGAGCAGTTCTTC. Translating gives CASSLGWGNNEQFF.

In this sample, this clonotype turned up many times. V usage is TRBV6-2 or TRBV6-3 and J usage is TRBJ2-5; 7 nucleotides align to TRBD1. Unmatched junction bases numbered 7, after V lost 8 bases and J lost 4 bases. The CDR3 sequence is 13 residues long. Germline CDR1 reads MNHEY; CDR2 reads SVGEGT. CDR3 residues: CASGRDRRETQYF. The CDR3 nucleotides are TGTGCCAGCGGCCGGGACAGAAGAGAGACCCAGTACTTC.

This clonotype occurred a few times. J is TRBJ2-2 and V is TRBV29-1, with TRBD2 matching over 13 bases. With V trimmed by 1 base and J by 1 base, 6 bases remained unmatched. The CDR3 contains 18 residues. Germline-derived CDR1 and CDR2 are SQVTM and ANQGSEA. DNA of the CDR3: TGCAGCGTTGAAGCCGTGGGACTAGCGGGGATGAACACCGGGGAGCTGTTTTTT. Its translation is CSVEAVGLAGMNTGELFF.

This clonotype occurred many times. The rearrangement links TRBV12-3 or TRBV12-4 to TRBJ1-1; TRBD1 agrees at 9 bases. The CDR3 is made up of 16 amino acids. Losses at the gene ends were 6 bases for V and 1 base for J; bases not matched to a gene: 9. CDR3 in DNA: TGTGCCAGCAGAAACCCCGGGGGACAGGGGAACACTGAAGCTTTCTTT. Amino acids: CASRNPGGQGNTEAFF.

The sample holds many counts of this clonotype. The chain uses TRBV2 and TRBJ2-7, with TRBD1 as a possible D gene (6 bases). The CDR3 is 14 amino acids. The germline V gene encodes CDR1 SNHLY and CDR2 FYNNEI. V was pared by 4 bases and J by 4 bases, with 14 bases between. The CDR3 reads CASSAQGELYEQYF. The CDR3 nucleotides are TGTGCCAGCAGTGCACAGGGTGAACTTTACGAGCAGTACTTC.

The sample holds a few counts of this clonotype. The chain links TRBV19 to TRBJ2-2; 8 nucleotides agree with TRBD1. With V trimmed by 5 bases and J by 3 bases, 11 bases remained unmatched. Germline values: CDR1 LNHDA, CDR2 SQIVND (reference sequence). This CDR3 region has 17 residues. The CDR3 DNA reads as TGTGCCAGTAGTTCGCAGGGGGCGCTTCCGGACACCGGGGAGCTGTTTTTT. It encodes CASSSQGALPDTGELFF. The variable domain in full, completed from reference TRBV19 and TRBJ2-2, reads DGGITQSPKYLFRKEGQNVTLSCEQNLNHDAMYWYRQDPGQGLRLIYYSQIVNDFQKGDIAEGYSVSREKKESFPLTVTSAQKNPTAFYLCASSSQGALPDTGELFFGEGSRLTVL.

This clonotype appeared many times. This chain joins TRBV4-1 and TRBJ1-1; D not resolved. There are 14 residues in the CDR3. V was pared by 4 bases and J by 6 bases, with 15 bases between. CDR1 MGHRA and CDR2 YSYEKL come from the germline V gene. The CDR3 sequence is CASSPGAVVPEAFF. The CDR3 DNA sequence: TGCGCCAGCAGCCCGGGAGCCGTAGTCCCTGAAGCTTTCTTT.

The CDR3 DNA sequence: TGTGCCATCAGTGAGTCGAAGGGATCCGCCGGGGAGCTGTTTTTT. Translated: CAISESKGSAGELFF. The chain links TRBV10-3 to TRBJ2-2; D ambiguous. The germline gives CDR1 ENHRY, CDR2 SYGVKD. The V end lost 0 bases, the J end lost 6 bases, and 11 bases lay between the germline ends. The CDR3 is made up of 15 amino acids.

This clonotype was seen many times. The chain uses TRBV9 and TRBJ1-3; 10 bases are a match to TRBD1. The V segment lost 0 bases and the J segment 0 bases; nucleotides outside the gene matches: 9. The CDR3 runs 19 residues. Germline assignment: CDR1 SGDLS and CDR2 YYNGEE. The CDR3, as DNA: TGTGCCAGCAGCGTAGCTGGTTCGACAGGGGGCTACTCTGGAAACACCATATATTTT. It codes for CASSVAGSTGGYSGNTIYF.

The chain has TRBV4-2 and TRBJ2-5; D is uncertain. The CDR3 loop spans 15 amino acids. Trimming left V 1 base short and J 2 bases short, with 11 bases between. CDR1 is LGHNA and CDR2 is YNFKEQ in the germline V gene. CDR3 in DNA: TGTGCCAGCAGCCAAGGCCTGGACGGACAAGAGACCCAGTACTTC. The encoded protein is CASSQGLDGQETQYF.

J is TRBJ2-6 and V is TRBV5-1; 12 bases are shared with TRBD1. Trimming cost V 2 bases and J 4 bases; bases outside gene matches: 13. This CDR3 region has 20 residues. The germline CDR1 and CDR2 sequences are SGHRS and YFSETQ. The CDR3 DNA is TGCGCCAGCAGCTTATCGGGACAGGGGGCGCGGGACGCCGGGGCCAACGTCCTGACTTTC. This translates into CASSLSGQGARDAGANVLTF.

This clonotype occurred a few times. CDR3 nucleotide sequence: TGCGCCAGCAGCCAAGATGTGACGGGGCTTGCTTACAATGAGCAGTTCTTC. Translation gives CASSQDVTGLAYNEQFF. J is TRBJ2-1 and V is TRBV4-3; either TRBD1 or TRBD2 may supply D (5 bases each). The V end lost 0 bases, the J end lost 4 bases, and 16 bases lay between the germline ends. In germline, CDR1 is LGHNA, CDR2 YSLEER. The CDR3 extends over 17 amino acids.

There are many counts of this clonotype. The J gene is TRBJ2-1, the V gene TRBV7-3; 9 positions agree with TRBD1. The CDR3 has 18 residues. From germline, CDR1 is SGHTA and CDR2 FQGTGA. V lost 5 bases to trimming and J lost 0 bases; unmatched junction nucleotides: 11. This CDR3 reads CASSGKGQGLLSYNEQFF. The CDR3 nucleotides read TGTGCCAGCAGCGGAAAGGGACAGGGCCTCCTCTCCTACAATGAGCAGTTCTTC.

This chain joins TRBV6-5 and TRBJ1-2; D might be TRBD1 (6 bases). This CDR3 has 16 residues. V gave up 5 bases and J gave up 0 bases, with 16 bases separating them. Germline loops: CDR1 MNHEY, CDR2 SVGAGI. CDR3 DNA sequence: TGTGCCAGCAGTCGTGGACAGCCTGCTACTAACTATGGCTACACCTTC. It encodes CASSRGQPATNYGYTF.

The chain recombines TRBV6-2 or TRBV6-3 with TRBJ2-1; 9 nucleotides line up with TRBD1. Germline CDR1 and CDR2: MNHEY and SVGEGT. CDR3 size: 20 residues. J lost 1 base, V lost 0 bases, and 13 bases had no gene match. The CDR3 spells CASSYSGQGSSHYSYNEQFF. The CDR3, as DNA: TGTGCCAGCAGTTACTCGGGACAGGGCTCGTCACATTATTCCTACAATGAGCAGTTCTTC.

V and J are TRBV7-9 and TRBJ2-4; D possibly uses TRBD1 or TRBD2 (6 bases each). Per the germline V gene, CDR1 is SEHNR and CDR2 is FQNEAQ (reference sequence). V was cut by 4 bases and J by 8 bases, with 24 bases left in between. CDR3 size: 17 residues. CDR3 loop: CASSSTTPWGAEDIQYF. In nucleotides, the CDR3 is TGTGCCAGCAGCTCGACCACCCCATGGGGGGCTGAGGACATTCAGTACTTC. Filled out from reference TRBV7-9 and TRBJ2-4, the complete variable domain reads DTGVSQNPRHKITKRGQNVTFRCDPISEHNRLYWYRQTLGQGPEFLTYFQNEAQLEKSRLLSDRFSAERPKGSFSTLEIQRTEQGDSAMYLCASSSTTPWGAEDIQYFGAGTRLSVL.

Only a few counts were recorded for this clonotype. The chain combines TRBV20-1 with TRBJ2-1; D might be TRBD1 (5 bases). Trimming cost V 1 base and J 7 bases, with 20 bases left between them. The length of the CDR3 is 16 residues. Germline-derived CDR1 and CDR2 are DFQATT and SNEGSKA (reference sequence). The CDR3, as DNA: TGCAGTGCTAGAGCCTTGACAGTTCTCCAAGGGAATGAGCAGTTCTTC. Its protein product is CSARALTVLQGNEQFF.

There are many counts of this clonotype. This chain joins TRBV6-2 or TRBV6-3 and TRBJ2-1; 13 bases align to TRBD2. Trimming removed 2 bases from V and 10 bases from J; junction bases left unmatched: 5. CDR1 and CDR2 from the germline V gene are MNHEY and SVGEGT. CDR3 length equals 15 residues. The CDR3 DNA reads TGTGCCAGCAGTTACCCGACTAGCGGGGGGCTAGAGCAGTTCTTC. Translation: CASSYPTSGGLEQFF.

A few counts support this clonotype. The chain uses TRBV4-3 and TRBJ2-2; 8 nucleotides match TRBD1. V dropped 0 bases and J dropped 3; count of bases not matched to a gene: 3. The germline V gene has CDR1 LGHNA and CDR2 YSLEER. This CDR3 region has 16 residues. The CDR3 region has the DNA TGCGCCAGCAGCCAAGACCAGGGGGCGGACACCGGGGAGCTGTTTTTT. It codes for CASSQDQGADTGELFF.

This chain joins TRBV6-2 or TRBV6-3 and TRBJ2-1; D is tentatively TRBD1 or TRBD2 (6 bases each). CDR3 length: 15 residues. Trimming shortened V by 4 bases and J by 5 bases, and 15 bases separated the two germline ends. The germline gives CDR1 MNHEY, CDR2 SVGEGT. CDR3 DNA: TGTGCCAGCAGTTTCTGGACCCGGGGGCACAATGAGCAGTTCTTC. It specifies CASSFWTRGHNEQFF.

The chain employs TRBV12-3 or TRBV12-4 and TRBJ2-7; D is perhaps TRBD1 (5 bases). This CDR3 is 13 amino acids long. Trimming cost V 8 bases and J 2 bases, with 13 bases left between them. This CDR3 reads CASGAGKAYEQYF. The CDR3 nucleotides read TGTGCCAGCGGGGCAGGGAAGGCCTACGAGCAGTACTTC.

Notes on this clonotype: This sequence may be a read error, since a much larger clone differs from it by one base. The chain is built from TRBV10-3 and TRBJ2-3; TRBD2 matches 10 bases. The CDR3 totals 15 residues. Germline V gene lookup returns CDR1 ENHRY and CDR2 SYGVKD. The trim removed 3 bases at V and 2 bases at J, leaving 2 bases unmatched. CDR3 bases: TGTGCCATCAGTGATCTAGCGGGGGCCACAGATACGCAGTATTTT. This translates into CAISDLAGATDTQYF.